This T cell receptor (beta chain) originates from a study of T cells after yellow fever vaccination. Across the whole study: Preparation of fractions with low cell numbers was performed using SMART-Seq v4 Ultra Low Input. Study conclusions and caveats: Post-booster repertoires contained most primary-vaccination clones again (around 97% CD4, approximately 88% CD8). Overall, a small share of clonotypes was seen in both CD4 and CD8 compartments.

With respect to this clonotype: Its cognate antigen is unknown.

In germline, CDR1 is MDHEN, CDR2 SYDVKM. The CDR3 covers 14 residues. V shed 6 bases and J shed 7 bases, with 18 bases lying between them. A process of 5'RACE template switching, which added a universal primer site and UMIs, was used to make TCR cDNA. From the 5' RACE reads, TCRdb called clonotypes with MiXCR, one entry per CDR3 protein. The repertoire consists of 170,000 or so distinct CDR3 sequences, with approximately 6.2% occurring once and the leading ten covering just under 3%. The input for sequencing was CD4+ T cells sorted from PBMCs, taken on the day of the first yellow fever vaccination. This TCR was recovered from a man between 18 and 35 years old who received the YFV17D yellow fever vaccine. This chain connects TRBV28 to TRBJ2-5, with D tentatively TRBD1 (5 bases). The chain's CDR3 is CASSPGHGWGTQYF. DNA for the CDR3: TGTGCCAGCAGCCCCGGACATGGGTGGGGGACCCAGTACTTC. The entire variable domain, with the rest obtained from reference TRBV28 and TRBJ2-5, is as follows: DVKVTQSSRYLVKRTGEKVFLECVQDMDHENMFWYRQDPGLGLRLIYFSYDVKMKEKGDIPEGYSVSREKKERFSLILESASTNQTSMYLCASSPGHGWGTQYFGPGTRLLVL.